Following are 25 T cell receptor beta chains from one sample sequenced in a study of blood T cells in healthy people across ages. For the second PCR, which ran for about 7 to 11 cycles, a sample-barcoded 5' primer and a J-beta primer mix were used. TCRdb reanalysed the 5' RACE reads using MiXCR and keeps one entry per CDR3 protein. The data hold fewer than 1 million distinct CDR3 sequences, with under 45% observed a single time. The sequenced sample consisted of blood. These receptors originate from a man aged 60 to 75 in good health.

The chain carries TRBV5-1 and TRBJ2-7; 9 bases are a match to TRBD2. This CDR3 contains 16 residues. CDR1 SGHRS and CDR2 YFSETQ come from the germline V gene. V lost 0 bases and J lost 5; bases outside the gene matches: 9. The DNA of the CDR3 is TGCGCCAGCAGCTTGGTCTCCGGGACTAGCTACCACGAGCAGTACTTC. The encoded protein is CASSLVSGTSYHEQYF.

The V gene is TRBV4-3, the J gene TRBJ2-1; the match to TRBD2 covers 11 bases. Germline V gives CDR1 LGHNA, CDR2 YSLEER. V trimming: 0 bases; J trimming: 1 base; junction bases outside the gene matches: 2. CDR3 length equals 17 residues. The CDR3 sequence is CASSQEASGGSYNEQFF. The CDR3, as DNA: TGCGCCAGCAGCCAAGAAGCTAGCGGGGGGTCCTACAATGAGCAGTTCTTC.

The V call is TRBV6-5, the J call TRBJ2-5; 10 nucleotides agree with TRBD1. With 6 bases clipped from V and 5 bases from J, the junction kept 9 bases outside the gene matches. CDR1 is MNHEY, CDR2 SVGAGI, per germline. The CDR3 consists of 15 residues. The CDR3 region has the DNA TGTGCCAGCAGCCCCGACAGGGGGCTGGGGGAGACCCAGTACTTC. Translation: CASSPDRGLGETQYF.

The chain has TRBV7-9 and TRBJ1-1; 8 positions match TRBD1. Germline V gene data show CDR1 as SEHNR and CDR2 as FQNEAQ (reference sequence). V was pared by 1 base and J by 8 bases, with 3 bases of the junction left unmatched. The CDR3 sequence is 13 residues long. CDR3 amino acids: CASSLGRDREAFF. CDR3 bases: TGTGCCAGCAGCTTAGGCCGGGACAGGGAAGCTTTCTTT.

The chain joins TRBV13 to TRBJ2-6; D is possibly TRBD2 (6 bases). The CDR3 length is 16 residues. The V end was cut by 5 bases, the J end by 4 bases, with 15 bases between. CDR1 and CDR2 (germline): PRHDT, FYEKMQ (reference sequence). The CDR3 is CASSHLGGSGANVLTF. The CDR3 nucleotides read TGTGCCAGCAGCCATTTGGGAGGATCCGGGGCCAACGTCCTGACTTTC.

The V gene is TRBV7-2, the J gene TRBJ1-5, with D unclear. V lost 2 bases and J lost 4, with 6 bases in between. The CDR3 totals 13 residues. The germline V gene has CDR1 SGHTA and CDR2 FQGNSA. The CDR3 is CASSLSANQPQHF. DNA for the CDR3: TGTGCCAGCAGCTTATCTGCGAATCAGCCCCAGCATTTT.

V is TRBV7-8 and J is TRBJ2-7; TRBD1 matches at 8 bases. J was trimmed by 7 bases and V by 5 bases; bases with no gene match: 13. Germline assignment: CDR1 SGHVS and CDR2 FQNEAQ. The CDR3 has 15 amino acids. CDR3 amino acids: CASSAYRGSYNEQYF. CDR3 DNA sequence: TGTGCCAGCAGCGCCTACAGGGGGTCCTACAATGAGCAGTACTTC.

As for this clonotype: A much larger clone differs by one base, so this may be a read error. J is TRBJ2-1 and V is TRBV28, with 10 bases matching TRBD1. This CDR3 region has 15 residues. From germline, CDR1 is MDHEN and CDR2 SYDVKM. V dropped 6 bases and J dropped 13; count of bases not matched to a gene: 15. For the CDR3, the DNA is TGTGCCAGCAGCTCCCCGGGACAGGGGATAAAGACCCAGTTCTTC. It is translated as CASSSPGQGIKTQFF.

This clonotype was detected once. The chain employs TRBV28 and TRBJ2-4, with TRBD2 as a possible D gene (5 bases). This CDR3 has 15 amino acids. CDR1 and CDR2 (germline): MDHEN, SYDVKM. With 6 bases removed from V and 3 bases from J, the gap between germline ends came to 15 bases. CDR3 sequence (DNA): TGTGCCAGCAGCCCTACGGGATTGGGCAAAAACATTCAGTACTTC. Translation: CASSPTGLGKNIQYF.

The sample holds a few counts of this clonotype. This sequence joins TRBV15 and TRBJ1-1, with D perhaps TRBD1 (5 bases). Trimming cost V 2 bases and J 13 bases, with 14 bases left between them. Germline-derived CDR1 and CDR2 are LNHNV and YYDKDF (reference sequence). This CDR3 has 12 residues. DNA for the CDR3: TGTGCCACCAGCAGATTAGCCCGGGACCTTTTCTTT. This translates into CATSRLARDLFF.

V is TRBV3-1 and J is TRBJ2-1; no reliable D call. Germline values: CDR1 LGHDT, CDR2 YNNKEL (reference sequence). This CDR3 has 12 residues. Trimming cost V 1 base and J 8 bases, with 6 bases left between them. Written as DNA, the CDR3 is TGTGCCAGCAGCCAAGCTAGACATGAGCAGTTCTTC. Residues: CASSQARHEQFF.

The CDR3 is CSARVAGDWNEQFF. The CDR3 DNA sequence: TGCAGTGCTAGAGTAGCGGGGGACTGGAATGAGCAGTTCTTC. The gene calls are TRBV20-1 and TRBJ2-1, with TRBD2 identical over 9 bases. The V and J ends lost 1 base and 7 bases, in that order; junction bases with no gene match: 5. The germline gives CDR1 DFQATT, CDR2 SNEGSKA (reference sequence). The CDR3 has 14 residues.

This clonotype was picked up many times. V is TRBV7-2 and J is TRBJ2-3, with 7 bases that match TRBD2. V lost 6 bases and J lost 1; bases outside the gene matches: 7. This CDR3 comprises 15 residues. Germline loops: CDR1 SGHTA, CDR2 FQGNSA. CDR3 loop: CASSLRLAGTDTQYF. For the CDR3, the DNA is TGTGCCAGCAGTTTAAGGCTAGCGGGCACAGATACGCAGTATTTT.

The chain carries TRBV29-1 and TRBJ1-1; no definite D call. Germline values: CDR1 SQVTM, CDR2 ANQGSEA. The V gene lost 6 bases and the J gene lost 7 bases, with 15 bases spanning the gap. The CDR3 consists of 12 residues. Written as DNA, the CDR3 is TGCAGCGTCAGCGTTGCGCGGGGTGAAGCTTTCTTT. It encodes CSVSVARGEAFF.

The genes are TRBV27 and TRBJ2-1; 12 nucleotides line up with TRBD1. The germline gives CDR1 MNHEY, CDR2 SMNVEV (reference sequence). The CDR3 totals 21 residues. The junction had 19 bases not matched to a gene; V was cut back by 5 bases and J by 2 bases. The CDR3 nucleotides are TGTGCCAGCAGTCCATCCCTTGTGGGACAGGGGGCAGGTAGGACCTACAATGAGCAGTTCTTC. Translating it yields CASSPSLVGQGAGRTYNEQFF.

The genes are TRBV5-1 and TRBJ1-2; TRBD1 might be the D (6 bases). CDR1 is SGHRS and CDR2 is YFSETQ in the germline V gene. The V gene lost 0 bases and the J gene lost 7 bases, with 10 bases spanning the gap. This CDR3 comprises 13 residues. The CDR3 region has the DNA TGCGCCAGCAGCTTGGAACAGGGCACTGGCTACACCTTC. Amino acids: CASSLEQGTGYTF.

The genes are TRBV28 and TRBJ1-2; 8 bases agree with TRBD1. Germline V gene lookup returns CDR1 MDHEN and CDR2 SYDVKM. With 6 bases clipped from V and 4 bases from J, the junction kept 7 bases outside the gene matches. The CDR3 spans 14 residues. In DNA form, the CDR3 reads TGTGCCAGCAGAGAACAGGGGGATGTCTATGGCTACACCTTC. It codes for CASREQGDVYGYTF.

This rearrangement joins TRBV9 to TRBJ2-3; TRBD2 is a possible D gene (6 bases). Trimming left V 6 bases short and J 3 bases short, with 11 bases between. Germline CDR1 and CDR2: SGDLS and YYNGEE. The CDR3 length is 13 residues. CDR3 sequence (DNA): TGTGCCAGCAAGCACGGGGGTACAGATACGCAGTATTTT. It yields the protein CASKHGGTDTQYF.

The gene calls are TRBV7-2 and TRBJ2-3; 7 bases align to TRBD2. This CDR3 region has 16 residues. V was pared by 5 bases and J by 2 bases, with 10 bases of the junction left unmatched. The germline CDR1 and CDR2 sequences are SGHTA and FQGNSA. CDR3 bases: TGTGCCAGCAGCCTCTCTTTGGGGGGGGTCACAGATACGCAGTATTTT. It encodes CASSLSLGGVTDTQYF.

There are a few counts of this clonotype. The chain couples TRBV12-3 or TRBV12-4 to TRBJ2-5, with 8 bases that match TRBD2. V trimming: 4 bases; J trimming: 4 bases; junction bases outside the gene matches: 11. This CDR3 has 16 amino acids. The CDR3 here is CASSYGLAGGSETQYF. The CDR3 DNA sequence: TGTGCCAGCAGTTACGGACTTGCGGGGGGATCAGAGACCCAGTACTTC.

This clonotype was recorded a few times. The chain links TRBV12-3 or TRBV12-4 to TRBJ1-2; D is unresolved. The V and J ends lost 1 base and 4 bases respectively, with 10 bases between them. CDR3 length equals 14 residues. CDR3 sequence reads: CASSLGGLGYGYTF. The CDR3 nucleotides read TGTGCCAGCAGTTTAGGCGGGCTTGGCTATGGCTACACCTTC.

The chain joins TRBV5-5 to TRBJ2-2; TRBD2 agrees at 12 bases. The ends lost 2 bases at V and 6 bases at J; junction bases unmatched: 11. From germline, CDR1 is SGHKS and CDR2 YYEKEE (reference sequence). The CDR3 loop spans 18 amino acids. The CDR3 loop reads CASSFGTSGFMISGELFF. CDR3 sequence (DNA): TGTGCCAGCAGCTTTGGGACTAGCGGGTTTATGATCTCCGGGGAGCTGTTTTTT.

This chain's CDR3 is CASSLGGGMGTQYF. CDR3 in DNA: TGTGCCAGCAGCTTAGGGGGAGGGATGGGTACGCAGTATTTT. The genes are TRBV13 and TRBJ2-3, with 7 bases fitting TRBD2. V was clipped by 0 bases and J by 8 bases; unmatched bases: 5. Germline V gives CDR1 PRHDT, CDR2 FYEKMQ (reference sequence). The length of the CDR3 is 14 residues.

J is TRBJ1-4 and V is TRBV20-1; no definite D call. Trimming took 1 base from V and 6 from J, leaving 3 bases between them. Germline CDR1 reads DFQATT; CDR2 reads SNEGSKA (reference sequence). The CDR3 has 11 amino acids. The CDR3 DNA reads as TGCAGTGCTAGAGTTCATGAAAAACTGTTTTTT. This sequence encodes CSARVHEKLFF.

The chain joins TRBV6-5 to TRBJ2-5, with a tentative D call TRBD1 (6 bases). This CDR3 spans 15 amino acids. The ends were cut back, 2 bases at V and 2 bases at J, with 12 bases in the middle. Germline V gives CDR1 MNHEY, CDR2 SVGAGI. Here the CDR3 DNA reads TGTGCCAGCAGTTACGCCGGACAGAGTCAAGAGACCCAGTACTTC. Its protein is CASSYAGQSQETQYF.